This TCR beta chain was captured by sequencing in a study of blood T cell repertoires in COVID-19. Study information: Spain, Italy and the United States supplied samples that represented acute and convalescent COVID-19. From T cells, B-cell-depleted T cells, or PBMCs came the material, which was cDNA or gDNA.

As processed by the authors: Amplification of reference gene primers was used by the study to estimate nucleated cell counts. Libraries were prepared by immunoSEQ multiplex PCR; TCRdb keeps only in-frame clonotypes and omits some of them. Clone size and V and J calls were adopted from that table, with D and trimming inferred from the DNA. The table shows under 70,000 clones, with 90% occurring only once. V was pared by 5 bases and J by 2 bases, with 5 bases of the junction left unmatched. Germline V gene sequence: CDR1 PRHDT, CDR2 FYEKMQ (reference sequence). CDR3 length: 17 amino acids. The V gene is TRBV13, the J gene TRBJ2-1; TRBD2 matches at 14 bases. Sequenced input: peripheral blood. The receptor's source is a human donor with active COVID-19. The donor label of this sample is uncertain. The CDR3 spells CASSRGLAGETYNEQFF. The CDR3 bases are TGTGCCAGCAGCCGGGGACTAGCGGGAGAGACCTACAATGAGCAGTTCTTC. The full variable domain, in which reference TRBV13 and TRBJ2-1 provide the parts outside the CDR3, is AAGVIQSPRHLIKEKRETATLKCYPIPRHDTVYWYQQGPGQDPQFLISFYEKMQSDKGSIPDRFSAQQFSDYHSELNMSSLELGDSALYFCASSRGLAGETYNEQFFGPGTRLTVL.